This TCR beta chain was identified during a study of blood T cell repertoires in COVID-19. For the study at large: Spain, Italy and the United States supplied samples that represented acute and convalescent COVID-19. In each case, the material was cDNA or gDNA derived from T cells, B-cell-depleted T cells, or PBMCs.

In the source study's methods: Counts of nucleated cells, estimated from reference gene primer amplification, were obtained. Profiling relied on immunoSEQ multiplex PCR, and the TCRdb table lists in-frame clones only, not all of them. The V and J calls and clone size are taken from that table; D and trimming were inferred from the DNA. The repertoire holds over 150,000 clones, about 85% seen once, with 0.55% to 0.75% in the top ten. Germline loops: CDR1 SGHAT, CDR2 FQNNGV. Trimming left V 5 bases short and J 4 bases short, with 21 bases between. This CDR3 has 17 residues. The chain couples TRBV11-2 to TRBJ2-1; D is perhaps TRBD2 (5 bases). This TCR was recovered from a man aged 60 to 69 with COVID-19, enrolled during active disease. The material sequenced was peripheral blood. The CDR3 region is CASSRRLGADFYNEQFF. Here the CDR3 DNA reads TGTGCCAGCAGCCGTAGGTTAGGAGCGGACTTTTACAATGAGCAGTTCTTC.